These T cell receptor beta chains were read from a single sample in a study of blood T cell repertoires in COVID-19. Generated by immunoSEQ multiplex PCR, the TCRdb table keeps only in-frame clones and is missing some. The sample yields 450,000 to 500,000 clones, around 85% seen once. The sample taken for sequencing was PBMCs or T cells enriched from blood (not recorded which). The source of these receptors is a woman aged 55 to 70 who had recovered from COVID-19. The CDR3 runs from the conserved cysteine through the conserved F or W. The D gene is left open where the match is weak. Clone size is given for some rows only: seen once, a few or many times, or a class if the clone is expanded.

clone size | J gene | CDR3 length | D gene | V gene | CDR3 protein | CDR3 DNA
- | TRBJ1-5 | 14 | - | TRBV24-1 | CATSDHRANQPQHF | TGTGCCACCAGTGACCACAGAGCAAATCAGCCCCAGCATTTT
- | TRBJ1-2 | 16 | TRBD1 | TRBV30 | CAWSGSRTGATYGYTF | TGTGCCTGGAGTGGGAGTAGGACAGGGGCGACGTATGGCTACACCTTC
- | TRBJ1-4 | 15 | - | TRBV5-1 | CASSLEGGSNEKLFF | TGCGCCAGCAGCTTAGAGGGAGGGTCGAATGAAAAACTGTTTTTT
- | TRBJ1-5 | 15 | TRBD1 | TRBV2 | CASRGKTGGGQPQHF | TGTGCCAGCAGAGGTAAAACAGGGGGGGGTCAGCCCCAGCATTTT
few | TRBJ2-3 | 14 | - | TRBV9 | CASSEDSVTDTQYF | TGTGCCAGCAGCGAGGACAGCGTGACAGATACGCAGTATTTT
- | TRBJ1-1 | 16 | TRBD1 | TRBV30 | CAWSTPGRQGVVEAFF | TGTGCCTGGAGTACACCGGGTAGACAGGGGGTGGTTGAAGCTTTCTTT
- | TRBJ2-2 | 15 | - | TRBV10-2 | CASRLGLTGTGELFF | TGCGCCAGCAGGCTGGGACTTACGGGGACCGGGGAGCTGTTTTTT
- | TRBJ2-3 | 14 | - | TRBV11-2 | CASSLPRDTDTQYF | TGTGCCAGCAGCCTACCTCGGGACACAGATACGCAGTATTTT
- | TRBJ1-3 | 15 | - | TRBV6-5 | CASMTRVPSGNTIYF | TGTGCCAGCATGACTAGGGTCCCCTCTGGAAACACCATATATTTT
- | TRBJ1-2 | 17 | TRBD1 | TRBV9 | CASSVNPPGGQWYGYTF | TGTGCCAGCAGCGTAAATCCCCCAGGGGGCCAATGGTATGGCTACACCTTC
- | TRBJ1-3 | 14 | TRBD1 | TRBV11-2 | CASSRTGLGNTIYF | TGTGCCAGCAGCAGGACAGGGCTGGGAAACACCATATATTTT
- | TRBJ2-3 | 15 | - | TRBV7-2 | CASTPWRTSTDTQYF | TGTGCCAGCACCCCTTGGCGGACTAGCACAGATACGCAGTATTTT
- | TRBJ2-2 | 14 | - | TRBV19 | CASMGHLGTGELFF | TGTGCCAGTATGGGACATCTGGGGACCGGGGAGCTGTTTTTT
once | TRBJ2-1 | 15 | TRBD2 | TRBV6-1 | CASSEAGGSYNEQFF | TGTGCCAGCAGTGAGGCGGGGGGCTCCTACAATGAGCAGTTCTTC
- | TRBJ2-5 | 14 | - | TRBV4-2 | CASSQPGPQETQYF | TGTGCCAGCAGCCAACCAGGTCCCCAAGAGACCCAGTACTTC
- | TRBJ1-4 | 17 | - | TRBV2 | CASSELGQPMGNEKLFF | TGTGCCAGCAGTGAACTTGGACAGCCCATGGGGAATGAAAAACTGTTTTTT
- | TRBJ1-5 | 15 | TRBD1 | TRBV7-2 | CASSLDRGLGQPQHF | TGTGCCAGCAGCTTAGACAGGGGGCTAGGTCAGCCCCAGCATTTT
- | TRBJ2-1 | 15 | TRBD1 | TRBV9 | CASSAQLQGFDEQFF | TGTGCCAGCAGCGCGCAGCTACAGGGGTTCGATGAGCAGTTCTTC
- | TRBJ2-5 | 14 | - | TRBV10-1 | CASSEMRLFGTQYF | TGCGCCAGCAGTGAGATGCGGTTGTTTGGGACCCAGTACTTC
- | TRBJ2-7 | 15 | - | TRBV5-5 | CASSLARLVVGEQYF | TGTGCCAGCAGCTTGGCAAGACTAGTGGTTGGCGAGCAGTACTTC
- | TRBJ2-1 | 17 | TRBD2 | TRBV27 | CASSFPLLAGNYNEQFF | TGTGCCAGCAGTTTCCCCCTCCTAGCGGGGAACTACAATGAGCAGTTCTTC
few | TRBJ1-3 | 15 | - | TRBV18 | CASSHDRSSGNTIYF | TGTGCCAGCTCTCACGACAGGAGCTCTGGAAACACCATATATTTT
- | TRBJ1-1 | 18 | TRBD1 | TRBV2 | CASSESIRDSVLNTEAFF | TGTGCCAGCAGTGAATCGATCCGGGACAGCGTTTTGAACACTGAAGCTTTCTTT
once | TRBJ2-2 | 15 | TRBD1 | TRBV27 | CASGRQGTNTGELFF | TGTGCCAGCGGACGACAGGGAACGAACACCGGGGAGCTGTTTTTT
- | TRBJ2-2 | 14 | - | TRBV7-2 | CASMIAANTGELFF | TGTGCCAGCATGATAGCCGCGAACACCGGGGAGCTGTTTTTT
- | TRBJ2-2 | 13 | - | TRBV10-1 | CASSEWGAGELFF | TGCGCCAGCAGTGAGTGGGGCGCCGGGGAGCTGTTTTTT
- | TRBJ2-4 | 15 | TRBD1 | TRBV27 | CASSFGTGVGNIQYF | TGTGCCAGCAGTTTCGGGACAGGGGTGGGAAACATTCAGTACTTC
- | TRBJ2-7 | 16 | TRBD1 | TRBV9 | CASSVTGTGGTYEQYF | TGTGCCAGCAGCGTGACCGGGACAGGGGGAACTTACGAGCAGTACTTC
- | TRBJ1-5 | 15 | - | TRBV6-5 | CASSSGGLSNQPQHF | TGTGCCAGCAGTAGCGGGGGGCTGAGCAATCAGCCCCAGCATTTT
- | TRBJ1-1 | 16 | - | TRBV11-2 | CASSLASMGLGIEAFF | TGTGCCAGCAGCTTAGCTAGCATGGGGTTGGGCATTGAAGCTTTCTTT
few | TRBJ2-2 | 13 | - | TRBV6-5 | CASRQGVAGELFF | TGTGCCAGCAGACAGGGTGTGGCCGGGGAGCTGTTTTTT
- | TRBJ2-3 | 13 | - | TRBV5-4 | CASSSPGTDTQYF | TGTGCCAGCAGCTCCCCGGGCACAGATACGCAGTATTTT
- | TRBJ1-4 | 13 | - | TRBV7-2 | CASRLQNNEKLFF | TGTGCCAGCAGATTACAGAATAATGAAAAACTGTTTTTT
- | TRBJ2-5 | 13 | TRBD1 | TRBV2 | CASNRDSRETQYF | TGTGCCAGCAACCGGGACAGTAGAGAGACCCAGTACTTC